Listed below are T cell receptor beta chains from one sample, sequenced in a study of PD-1 blockade in classical Hodgkin lymphoma. Sequencing was performed with immunoSEQ multiplex PCR; in TCRdb, only in-frame clones are kept and a portion is missing. The sample yields 110,000 or so clones, approximately 89% seen once. The specimen was peripheral blood mononuclear cells (PBMCs), collected before the fourth cycle of nivolumab. The origin of the receptors is a human donor with classical Hodgkin lymphoma. CDR3s include the opening cysteine and the closing phenylalanine or tryptophan. The order of the fields is CDR3 protein, CDR3 DNA, D gene, clone size, V gene, J gene. D genes are given only for firm matches. Some rows mark clone size as missing; the rest say once, few, many or name a class of expanded clone.

CDR3: CASSPTGAHRGYTF
DNA: TGTGCCAGCAGTCCTACAGGGGCCCATCGCGGCTACACCTTC
D: TRBD1
size: .
V: TRBV27
J: TRBJ1-2

CDR3: CASSVGTESSGNTIYF
DNA: TGTGCCAGCAGCGTAGGGACCGAGAGCTCTGGAAACACCATATATTTT
D: .
size: .
V: TRBV9
J: TRBJ1-3

CDR3: CARSSPLRGPHLLNTEAFF
DNA: TGTGCCAGAAGCTCCCCCCTCCGTGGACCGCACCTTTTGAACACTGAAGCTTTCTTT
D: .
size: .
V: TRBV5-3
J: TRBJ1-1

CDR3: CASSVAAGEQYF
DNA: TGTGCCAGCAGCGTAGCTGCGGGCGAGCAGTACTTC
D: .
size: .
V: TRBV9
J: TRBJ2-7

CDR3: CAWSTGTGNTEAFF
DNA: TGTGCCTGGAGTACCGGGACAGGGAACACTGAAGCTTTCTTT
D: TRBD1
size: .
V: TRBV30
J: TRBJ1-1

CDR3: CASSPLRRGQPQHF
DNA: TGTGCCAGCAGCCCCCTGAGGCGCGGTCAGCCCCAGCATTTT
D: .
size: .
V: TRBV7-2
J: TRBJ1-5

CDR3: CASSPVGGDYEQYF
DNA: TGTGCCAGCTCACCGGTCGGCGGTGACTACGAGCAGTACTTC
D: .
size: .
V: TRBV18
J: TRBJ2-7

CDR3: CASSDWETLLSYEQYF
DNA: TGCGCCAGCAGTGATTGGGAGACACTTTTATCCTACGAGCAGTACTTC
D: .
size: .
V: TRBV10-1
J: TRBJ2-7

CDR3: CASSLAGRGLDEQYF
DNA: TGCGCCAGCAGCTTGGCTGGCAGGGGGTTGGACGAGCAGTACTTC
D: TRBD1
size: .
V: TRBV5-1
J: TRBJ2-7

CDR3: CAIQETGELFF
DNA: TGTGCCATCCAAGAGACCGGGGAGCTGTTTTTT
D: .
size: .
V: TRBV28
J: TRBJ2-2

CDR3: CASSRTSGYEQYF
DNA: TGTGCCAGCAGCCGGACTAGCGGCTACGAGCAGTACTTC
D: TRBD2
size: .
V: TRBV11-3
J: TRBJ2-7

CDR3: CASSLTGTGSYEQYF
DNA: TGTGCCAGCTCCCTAACCGGGACAGGCTCCTACGAGCAGTACTTC
D: TRBD1
size: .
V: TRBV18
J: TRBJ2-7

CDR3: CASRSGANTEAFF
DNA: TGCGCCAGCAGATCCGGGGCGAACACTGAAGCTTTCTTT
D: .
size: .
V: TRBV5-1
J: TRBJ1-1

CDR3: CASSPPPQREFSSYNEQFF
DNA: TGTGCCAGCTCACCACCTCCGCAGCGGGAGTTCAGCTCCTACAATGAGCAGTTCTTC
D: TRBD2
size: .
V: TRBV18
J: TRBJ2-1

CDR3: CASSVAPTSGSYNEQFF
DNA: TGTGCCAGCAGCGTAGCTCCAACTAGCGGGAGCTACAATGAGCAGTTCTTC
D: TRBD2
size: once
V: TRBV9
J: TRBJ2-1

CDR3: CASRIQEMNTEAFF
DNA: TGTGCCAGCAGGATACAGGAAATGAACACTGAAGCTTTCTTT
D: .
size: .
V: TRBV6-6
J: TRBJ1-1

CDR3: CSVAGADQPQHF
DNA: TGCAGCGTTGCAGGGGCGGATCAGCCCCAGCATTTT
D: .
size: .
V: TRBV29-1
J: TRBJ1-5

CDR3: CASTMGQGWAEAFF
DNA: TGTGCCAGTACTATGGGACAGGGGTGGGCTGAAGCTTTCTTT
D: TRBD1
size: few
V: TRBV19
J: TRBJ1-1

CDR3: CASSSITYEQYF
DNA: TGTGCCAGCAGCTCCATTACCTACGAGCAGTACTTC
D: .
size: .
V: TRBV5-4
J: TRBJ2-7

CDR3: CASSQGLANTGELFF
DNA: TGTGCCAGCAGTCAGGGACTAGCGAACACCGGGGAGCTGTTTTTT
D: TRBD2
size: .
V: TRBV6-5
J: TRBJ2-2

CDR3: CASSPNAGARNQPQHF
DNA: TGCGCCAGCAGCCCCAACGCGGGGGCCCGCAATCAGCCCCAGCATTTT
D: .
size: .
V: TRBV5-1
J: TRBJ1-5

CDR3: CASNLGVNTGELFF
DNA: TGTGCCAGCAACCTTGGGGTCAACACCGGGGAGCTGTTTTTT
D: .
size: .
V: TRBV27
J: TRBJ2-2

CDR3: CASSLVAGPSSYNEQFF
DNA: TGCGCCAGCAGCTTGGTGGCAGGGCCGAGCTCCTACAATGAGCAGTTCTTC
D: .
size: .
V: TRBV5-1
J: TRBJ2-1

CDR3: CASSSSGQSYNEQFF
DNA: TGTGCCAGCAGCTCCAGCGGTCAATCCTACAATGAGCAGTTCTTC
D: .
size: .
V: TRBV7-2
J: TRBJ2-1

CDR3: CAWGTVEKLFF
DNA: TGTGCCTGGGGGACAGTCGAAAAACTGTTTTTT
D: TRBD1
size: few
V: TRBV30
J: TRBJ1-4

CDR3: CASTRGGNSYEQYF
DNA: TGTGCCAGCACCCGCGGGGGTAACTCCTACGAGCAGTACTTC
D: TRBD2
size: .
V: TRBV7-2
J: TRBJ2-7

CDR3: CASSLRLAGGPHEQFF
DNA: TGCGCCAGCAGCTTGAGGTTAGCGGGAGGGCCTCATGAGCAGTTCTTC
D: TRBD2
size: once
V: TRBV5-1
J: TRBJ2-1

CDR3: CASSPRQGDGYTF
DNA: TGTGCCAGCTCACCGCGACAGGGAGATGGCTACACCTTC
D: TRBD1
size: few
V: TRBV18
J: TRBJ1-2

CDR3: CASSLKGAGEKLFF
DNA: TGTGCCAGCAGTTTGAAGGGAGCGGGTGAAAAACTGTTTTTT
D: .
size: .
V: TRBV27
J: TRBJ1-4

CDR3: CASSHRLQSSGTEAFF
DNA: TGCGCCAGCAGCCACAGACTACAGAGTTCAGGCACTGAAGCTTTCTTT
D: .
size: once
V: TRBV4-1
J: TRBJ1-1